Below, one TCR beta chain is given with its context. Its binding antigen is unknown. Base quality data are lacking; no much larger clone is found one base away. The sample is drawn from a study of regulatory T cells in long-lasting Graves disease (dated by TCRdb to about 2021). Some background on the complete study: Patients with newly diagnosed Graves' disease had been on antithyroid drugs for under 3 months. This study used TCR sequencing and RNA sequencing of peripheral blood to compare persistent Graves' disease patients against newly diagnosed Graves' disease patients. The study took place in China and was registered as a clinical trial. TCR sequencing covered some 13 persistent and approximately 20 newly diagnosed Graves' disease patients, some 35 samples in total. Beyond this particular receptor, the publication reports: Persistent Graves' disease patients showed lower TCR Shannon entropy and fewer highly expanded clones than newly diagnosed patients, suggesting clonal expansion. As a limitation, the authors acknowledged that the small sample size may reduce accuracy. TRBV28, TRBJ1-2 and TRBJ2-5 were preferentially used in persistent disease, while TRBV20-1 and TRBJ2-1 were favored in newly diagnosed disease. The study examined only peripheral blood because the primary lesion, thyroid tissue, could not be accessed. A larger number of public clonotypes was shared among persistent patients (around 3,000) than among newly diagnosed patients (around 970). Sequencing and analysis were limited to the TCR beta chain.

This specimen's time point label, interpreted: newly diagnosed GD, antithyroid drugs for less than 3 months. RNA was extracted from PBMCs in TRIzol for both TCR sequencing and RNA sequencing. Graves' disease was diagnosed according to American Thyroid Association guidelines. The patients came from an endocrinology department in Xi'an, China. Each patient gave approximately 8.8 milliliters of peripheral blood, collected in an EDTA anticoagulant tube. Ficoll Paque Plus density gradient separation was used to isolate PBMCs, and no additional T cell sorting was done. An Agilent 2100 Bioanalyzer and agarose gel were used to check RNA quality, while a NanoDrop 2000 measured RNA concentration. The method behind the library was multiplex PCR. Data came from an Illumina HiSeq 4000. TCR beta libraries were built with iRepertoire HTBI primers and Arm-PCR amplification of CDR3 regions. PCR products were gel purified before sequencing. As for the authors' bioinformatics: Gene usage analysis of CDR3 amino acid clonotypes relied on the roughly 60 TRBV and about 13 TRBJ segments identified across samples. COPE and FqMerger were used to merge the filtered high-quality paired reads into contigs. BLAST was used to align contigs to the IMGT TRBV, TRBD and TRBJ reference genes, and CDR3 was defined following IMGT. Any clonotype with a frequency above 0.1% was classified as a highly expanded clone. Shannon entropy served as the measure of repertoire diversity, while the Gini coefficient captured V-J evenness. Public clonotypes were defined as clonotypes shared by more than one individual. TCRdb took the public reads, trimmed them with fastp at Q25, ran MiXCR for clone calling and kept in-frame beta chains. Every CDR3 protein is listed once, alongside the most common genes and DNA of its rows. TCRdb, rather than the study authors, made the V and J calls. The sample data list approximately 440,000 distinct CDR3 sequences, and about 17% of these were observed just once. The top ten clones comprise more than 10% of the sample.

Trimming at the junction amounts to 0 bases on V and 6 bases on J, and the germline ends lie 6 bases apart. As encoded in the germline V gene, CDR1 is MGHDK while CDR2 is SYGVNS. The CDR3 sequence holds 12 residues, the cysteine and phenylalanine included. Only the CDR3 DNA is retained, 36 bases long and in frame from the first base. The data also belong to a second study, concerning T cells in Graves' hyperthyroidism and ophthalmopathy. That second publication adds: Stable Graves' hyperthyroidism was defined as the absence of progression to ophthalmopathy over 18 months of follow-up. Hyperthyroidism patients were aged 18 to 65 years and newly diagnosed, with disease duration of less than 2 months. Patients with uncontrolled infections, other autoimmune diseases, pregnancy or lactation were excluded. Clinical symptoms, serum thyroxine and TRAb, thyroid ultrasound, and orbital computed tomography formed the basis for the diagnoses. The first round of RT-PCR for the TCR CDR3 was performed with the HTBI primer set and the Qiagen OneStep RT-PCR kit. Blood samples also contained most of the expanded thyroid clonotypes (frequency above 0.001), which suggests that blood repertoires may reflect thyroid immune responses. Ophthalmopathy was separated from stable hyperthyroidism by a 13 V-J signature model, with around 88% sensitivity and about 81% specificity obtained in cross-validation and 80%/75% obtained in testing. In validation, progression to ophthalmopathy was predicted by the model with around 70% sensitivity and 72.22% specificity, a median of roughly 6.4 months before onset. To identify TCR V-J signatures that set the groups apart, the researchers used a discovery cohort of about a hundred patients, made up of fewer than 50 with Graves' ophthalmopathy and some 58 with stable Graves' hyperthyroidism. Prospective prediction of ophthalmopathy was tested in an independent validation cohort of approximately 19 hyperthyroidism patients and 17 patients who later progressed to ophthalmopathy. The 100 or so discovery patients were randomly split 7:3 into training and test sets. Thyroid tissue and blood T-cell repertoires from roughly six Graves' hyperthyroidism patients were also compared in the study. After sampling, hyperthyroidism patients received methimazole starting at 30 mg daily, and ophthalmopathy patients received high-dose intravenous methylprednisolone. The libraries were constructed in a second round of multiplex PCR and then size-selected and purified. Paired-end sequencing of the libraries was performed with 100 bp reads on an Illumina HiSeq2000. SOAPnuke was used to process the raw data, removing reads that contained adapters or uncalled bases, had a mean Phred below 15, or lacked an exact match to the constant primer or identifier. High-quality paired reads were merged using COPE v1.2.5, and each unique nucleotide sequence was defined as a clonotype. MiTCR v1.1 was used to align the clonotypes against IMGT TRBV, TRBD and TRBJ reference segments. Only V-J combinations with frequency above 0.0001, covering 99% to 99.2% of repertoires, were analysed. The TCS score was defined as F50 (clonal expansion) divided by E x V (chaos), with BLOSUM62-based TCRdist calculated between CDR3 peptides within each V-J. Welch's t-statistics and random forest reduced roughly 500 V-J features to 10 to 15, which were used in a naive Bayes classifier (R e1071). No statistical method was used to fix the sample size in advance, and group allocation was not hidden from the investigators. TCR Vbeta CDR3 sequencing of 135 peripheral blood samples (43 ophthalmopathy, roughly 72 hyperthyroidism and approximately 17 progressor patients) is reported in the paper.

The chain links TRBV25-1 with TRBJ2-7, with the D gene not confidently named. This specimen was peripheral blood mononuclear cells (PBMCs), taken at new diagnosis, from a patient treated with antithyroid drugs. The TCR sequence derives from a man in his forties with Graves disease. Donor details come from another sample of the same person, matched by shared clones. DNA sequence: TGTGCCAGCAGTGAATATCCCCGCGAGCAGTACTTC. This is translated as CASSEYPREQYF.